The clone carrying this TCR beta chain has just a few counts. Its antigen is as yet unknown. The CDR3 is 12 residues long. The germline gives CDR1 GTSNPN, CDR2 SVGIG (reference sequence). Trimming stripped 0 bases from V and 5 bases from J, with 8 bases between. These data come from a study of molecular identifiers for immune sequencing clone quantification. One entry per CDR3 protein results from TCRdb running MiXCR on the PCR reads. There are roughly 630,000 distinct CDR3 sequences in the sample; around 25% occur only once, and roughly 0.83% lies in the top ten. General study points: Clones above 20 RNA copies contained over 99% of effector molecules and under 1% of naive molecules. One cell's worth of spiked Jurkat TCR RNA was reportedly detectable among about a million naive cells. Shared barcodes on identical TCR molecules could underestimate the sizes of highly expanded clones.

Input material: naive CD8+ T cells from blood, with Jurkat cell RNA spiked in. As for subset: FACS-sorted CD8+CD4-CCR7+CD45RA+ naive T cells. This clonotype was sampled from a human donor in good health. Some libraries in this study had Jurkat cell RNA spiked in. This sequence joins TRBV30 and TRBJ2-7; D is perhaps TRBD1 or TRBD2 (6 bases each). CDR3 DNA: TGTGCCTGGAGTGTCGGGGGCGACGAGCAGTACTTC. Its translation: CAWSVGGDEQYF.